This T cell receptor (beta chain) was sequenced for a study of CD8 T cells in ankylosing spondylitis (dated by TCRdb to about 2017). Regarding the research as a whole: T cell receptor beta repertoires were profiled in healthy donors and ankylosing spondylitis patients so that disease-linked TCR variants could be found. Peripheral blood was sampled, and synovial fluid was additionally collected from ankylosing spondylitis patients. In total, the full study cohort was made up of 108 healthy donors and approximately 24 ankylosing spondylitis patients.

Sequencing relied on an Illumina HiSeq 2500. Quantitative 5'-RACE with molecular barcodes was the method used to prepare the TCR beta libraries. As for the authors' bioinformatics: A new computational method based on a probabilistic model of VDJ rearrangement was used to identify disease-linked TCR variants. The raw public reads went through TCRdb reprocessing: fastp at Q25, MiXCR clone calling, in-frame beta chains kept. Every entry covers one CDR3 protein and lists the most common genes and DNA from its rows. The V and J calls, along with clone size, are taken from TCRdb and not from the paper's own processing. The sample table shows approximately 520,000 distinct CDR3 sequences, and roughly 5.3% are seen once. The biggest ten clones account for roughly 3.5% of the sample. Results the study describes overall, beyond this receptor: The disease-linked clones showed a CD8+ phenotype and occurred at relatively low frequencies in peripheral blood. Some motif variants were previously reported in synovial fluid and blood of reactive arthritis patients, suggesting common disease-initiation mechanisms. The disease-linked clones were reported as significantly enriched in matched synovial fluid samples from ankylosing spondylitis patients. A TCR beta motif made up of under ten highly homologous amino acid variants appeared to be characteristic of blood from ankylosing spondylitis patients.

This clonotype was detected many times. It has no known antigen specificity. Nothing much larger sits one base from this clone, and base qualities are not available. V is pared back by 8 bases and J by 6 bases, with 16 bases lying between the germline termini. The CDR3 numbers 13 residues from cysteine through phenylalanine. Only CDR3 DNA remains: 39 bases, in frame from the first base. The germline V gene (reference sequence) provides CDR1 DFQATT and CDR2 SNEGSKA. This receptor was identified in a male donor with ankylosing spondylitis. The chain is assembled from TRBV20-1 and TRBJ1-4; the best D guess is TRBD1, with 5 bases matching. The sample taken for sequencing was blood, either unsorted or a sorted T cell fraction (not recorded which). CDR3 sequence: CSSPRTRDEKLFF. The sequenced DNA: TGCAGTAGCCCGAGGACACGGGATGAAAAACTGTTTTTT.